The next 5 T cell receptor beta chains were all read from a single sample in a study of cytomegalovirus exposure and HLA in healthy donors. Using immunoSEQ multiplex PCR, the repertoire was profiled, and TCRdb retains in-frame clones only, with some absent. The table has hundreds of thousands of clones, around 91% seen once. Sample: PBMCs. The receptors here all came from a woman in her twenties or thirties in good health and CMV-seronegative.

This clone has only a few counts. The CDR3 is CASSLDGAGDQPQHF. The CDR3, as DNA: TGTGCCAGCAGCTTAGATGGGGCAGGGGATCAGCCCCAGCATTTT. This sequence joins TRBV7-9 and TRBJ1-5; a possible D gene is TRBD1 (6 bases). The CDR3 extends over 15 amino acids. The V end lost 1 base, the J end lost 5 bases, and 12 bases lay between the germline ends. Germline V lookup: CDR1 SEHNR, CDR2 FQNEAQ (reference sequence).

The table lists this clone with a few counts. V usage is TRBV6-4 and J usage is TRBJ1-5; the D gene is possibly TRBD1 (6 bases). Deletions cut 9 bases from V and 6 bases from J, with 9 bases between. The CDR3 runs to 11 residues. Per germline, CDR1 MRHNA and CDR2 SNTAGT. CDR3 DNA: TGTGCCAGACAGGGAGGTCAGCCCCAGCATTTT. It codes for CARQGGQPQHF.

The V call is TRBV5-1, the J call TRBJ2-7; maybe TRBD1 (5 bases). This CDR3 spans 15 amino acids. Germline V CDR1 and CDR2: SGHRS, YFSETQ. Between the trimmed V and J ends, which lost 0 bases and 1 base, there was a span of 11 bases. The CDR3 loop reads CASSLVPGSSYEQYF. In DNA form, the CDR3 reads TGCGCCAGCAGCTTGGTGCCAGGGTCTTCCTACGAGCAGTACTTC.

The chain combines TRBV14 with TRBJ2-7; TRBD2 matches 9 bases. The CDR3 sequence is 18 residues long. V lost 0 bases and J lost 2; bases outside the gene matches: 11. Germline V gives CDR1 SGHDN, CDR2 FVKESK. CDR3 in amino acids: CASSQEPPKVAGAYEQYF. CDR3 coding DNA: TGTGCCAGCAGCCAAGAACCCCCCAAGGTAGCGGGGGCCTACGAGCAGTACTTC. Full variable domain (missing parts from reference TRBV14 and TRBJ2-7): EAGVTQFPSHSVIEKGQTVTLRCDPISGHDNLYWYRRVMGKEIKFLLHFVKESKQDESGMPNNRFLAERTGGTYSTLKVQPAELEDSGVYFCASSQEPPKVAGAYEQYFGPGTRLTVT.

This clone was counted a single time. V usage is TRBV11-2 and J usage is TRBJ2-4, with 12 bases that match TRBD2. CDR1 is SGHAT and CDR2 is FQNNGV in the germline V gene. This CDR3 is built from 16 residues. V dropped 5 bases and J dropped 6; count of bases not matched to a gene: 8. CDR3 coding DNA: TGTGCCAGCAGCCGGACGACTAGCGGGAGTATAAACATTCAGTACTTC. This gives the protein CASSRTTSGSINIQYF.